These T cell receptor beta chains were read from a single sample in a study of CD8 T cells in Susac syndrome. TCRdb reprocessed the immunoSEQ multiplex PCR reads with MiXCR, giving one entry per CDR3 protein. The table includes about 19,000 distinct CDR3 sequences, approximately 95% detected once. The sequencing input was CD8+ T cells from PBMCs. These receptors all come from a human donor in good health. Each CDR3 is given with its conserved first and last residue. The order of the fields is D gene, J gene, clone size, V gene, CDR3 DNA, CDR3 protein. D genes are given only for firm matches. The size of a clone is reported for some rows only, either as once, few or many, or as a class for expanded clones.

NA | TRBJ2-1 | NA | TRBV3-1 | TGTGCCAGCAGCCAAGTGTATGGCGATGAGCAGTTCTTC | CASSQVYGDEQFF
NA | TRBJ2-1 | NA | TRBV2 | TGTGCCAGCAATGGCTTTAGCTCCTACAATGAGCAGTTCTTC | CASNGFSSYNEQFF
TRBD2 | TRBJ2-2 | NA | TRBV12-3/TRBV12-4 | TGTGCCAGCAGTTGGGGCGGGAGTAGTACCGGGGAGCTGTTTTTT | CASSWGGSSTGELFF
TRBD2 | TRBJ2-1 | NA | TRBV3-1 | TGTGCCAGCAGCCAAGTTGGGGGGGTCGATGAGCAGTTCTTC | CASSQVGGVDEQFF
NA | TRBJ1-1 | NA | TRBV27 | TGTGCCAGCAGTTTTCAGGGTGCTAACACTGAAGCTTTCTTT | CASSFQGANTEAFF
NA | TRBJ2-1 | NA | TRBV27 | TGTGCCAGCAGTTTCTTACTAGCAACCAATGAGCAGTTCTTC | CASSFLLATNEQFF
NA | TRBJ1-2 | NA | TRBV7-2 | TGTGCCAGCAGCTTAGTGCTTCGGGAAGGCTACACCTTC | CASSLVLREGYTF
NA | TRBJ2-7 | NA | TRBV28 | TGTGCCAGCATCCCCAGTGGCCTCGGGTACGAGCAGTACTTC | CASIPSGLGYEQYF
TRBD2 | TRBJ2-2 | NA | TRBV10-3 | TGTGCCACCCTCGGCCTGGGAGGGGAGATTGCCGGGGAGCTGTTTTTT | CATLGLGGEIAGELFF
TRBD2 | TRBJ2-2 | NA | TRBV30 | TGTGCCTGGAGCCTGCCGGGACTAGCGGGAGTAACCGGGGAGCTGTTTTTT | CAWSLPGLAGVTGELFF
NA | TRBJ2-2 | once | TRBV6-5 | TGTGCCAGCAGTTACTCTTCCGGCGGGGAGCTGTTTTTT | CASSYSSGGELFF
TRBD2 | TRBJ2-1 | NA | TRBV2 | TGTGCCAGCAGTGTCGCGGGAGGGCCAGACAATGAGCAGTTCTTC | CASSVAGGPDNEQFF
TRBD2 | TRBJ2-2 | NA | TRBV19 | TGTGCCAGTAGTATAGTTAGGGCGGGAGACACCGGGGAGCTGTTTTTT | CASSIVRAGDTGELFF
NA | TRBJ2-1 | NA | TRBV19 | TGTGCCAGTAGTATTGGGTCCTCGGAGCAGTTCTTC | CASSIGSSEQFF
NA | TRBJ1-2 | NA | TRBV10-3 | TGTGCCATCAGTGAGTCGACAGTCCGCTACTATGGCTACACCTTC | CAISESTVRYYGYTF
TRBD1 | TRBJ2-1 | NA | TRBV2 | TGTGCCAGCAGCTGGACAGGGGGCGATGAGCAGTTCTTC | CASSWTGGDEQFF
TRBD1 | TRBJ2-2 | NA | TRBV24-1 | TGTGCCACCAGCGAGACCCGGGACAGGGGCCGACTGGGCGGGGAGCTGTTTTTT | CATSETRDRGRLGGELFF
TRBD1 | TRBJ1-5 | NA | TRBV3-1 | TGTGCCAGCAGCCCCGACAGGGCTAGCAATCAGCCCCAGCATTTT | CASSPDRASNQPQHF
TRBD2 | TRBJ2-1 | NA | TRBV7-6 | TGTGCCAGCAGCTCCCTGACGGGAGGGTACAATGAGCAGTTCTTC | CASSSLTGGYNEQFF
NA | TRBJ1-5 | NA | TRBV27 | TGTGCCAGCAGTTTCACGGATCCTAGCAATCAGCCCCAGCATTTT | CASSFTDPSNQPQHF
NA | TRBJ2-3 | NA | TRBV19 | TGTGCCAGTAAGGCGAGGTCCTACACAGATACGCAGTATTTT | CASKARSYTDTQYF
NA | TRBJ2-1 | NA | TRBV5-1 | TGCGCCAGCAGCTTGATAGGGCCACAAAACAATGAGCAGTTCTTC | CASSLIGPQNNEQFF
TRBD1 | TRBJ2-2 | NA | TRBV11-3 | TGTGCCAGCAGCCCTGACAGGGGAAACACCGGGGAGCTGTTTTTT | CASSPDRGNTGELFF
TRBD1 | TRBJ2-1 | NA | TRBV2 | TGTGCCAAGACCGGGACAGGGGCCTACAATGAGCAGTTCTTC | CAKTGTGAYNEQFF
NA | TRBJ2-7 | NA | TRBV13 | TGTGCCAGCAGCATGGACATCCGAAACGAGCAGTACTTC | CASSMDIRNEQYF
TRBD1 | TRBJ1-5 | NA | TRBV28 | TGTGCCAGCAGTCCAGACAGGGAGGCTCAGCCCCAGCATTTT | CASSPDREAQPQHF
NA | TRBJ1-4 | NA | TRBV27 | TGTGCCAGCAGTTCCGCCCCGGACCAGGAATTCGATGAAAAACTGTTTTTT | CASSSAPDQEFDEKLFF
TRBD2 | TRBJ2-1 | NA | TRBV20-1 | TGCAGTGCTAGTGGAGGACTAGCGGTAGCTGAGCAGTTCTTC | CSASGGLAVAEQFF
NA | TRBJ2-1 | NA | TRBV27 | TGTGCCAGCAGGCGGAAACTTAACAATGAGCAGTTCTTC | CASRRKLNNEQFF
TRBD2 | TRBJ2-1 | NA | TRBV7-9 | TGTGCCAGCAGCTTAACTAGCGGGAGGATTGAGCAGTTCTTC | CASSLTSGRIEQFF
NA | TRBJ1-2 | once | TRBV7-8 | TGTGCCAGCCAAGATAACTATGGCTACACCTTC | CASQDNYGYTF
TRBD1 | TRBJ1-3 | NA | TRBV24-1 | TGTGCCACCAGTGATGGGGACAGGGCTACTGAAAACACCATATATTTT | CATSDGDRATENTIYF
NA | TRBJ2-7 | NA | TRBV4-1 | TGCGCCAGCAGCCAAGATCTATGGGACGAGCAGTACTTC | CASSQDLWDEQYF
NA | TRBJ2-5 | NA | TRBV28 | TGTGCCAGCAGTACATCCGGCTGGCTCTACCAAGAGACCCAGTACTTC | CASSTSGWLYQETQYF
NA | TRBJ2-3 | NA | TRBV29-1 | TGCAGCGTTACAGGGATCGCTGGCTCAGATACGCAGTATTTT | CSVTGIAGSDTQYF
NA | TRBJ1-5 | NA | TRBV27 | TGTGCCAGCAGCCTCTACAGCCGGGACACCGTTAGCAATCAGCCCCAGCATTTT | CASSLYSRDTVSNQPQHF
TRBD2 | TRBJ2-1 | NA | TRBV5-4 | TGTGCCAGCAGCTTCGATGGGACTAGCGGGCCGACCCCCAATGAGCAGTTCTTC | CASSFDGTSGPTPNEQFF
TRBD2 | TRBJ2-3 | NA | TRBV28 | TGTGCCAGCAGTTTCCAGCGGGAGGAGTCAGATACGCAGTATTTT | CASSFQREESDTQYF
NA | TRBJ2-1 | NA | TRBV29-1 | TGCAGCGTTGCTAGCGTATATGAGCAGTTCTTC | CSVASVYEQFF
NA | TRBJ2-5 | NA | TRBV6-5 | TGTGCCAGCAGTTCCTCCGGGGGCTACCAAGAGACCCAGTACTTC | CASSSSGGYQETQYF
NA | TRBJ2-5 | NA | TRBV27 | TGTGCCAGCAGCCCAAGTAGCCAAGAGACCCAGTACTTC | CASSPSSQETQYF
NA | TRBJ2-2 | once | TRBV5-1 | TGCGCCAGCAGCTTCGCAGGGGCCGGGGAGCTGTTTTTT | CASSFAGAGELFF
TRBD2 | TRBJ2-3 | NA | TRBV6-1 | TGTGCCAGCAGTGATACTAGCGTGATACTCACAGATACGCAGTATTTT | CASSDTSVILTDTQYF
NA | TRBJ2-1 | once | TRBV3-1 | TGTGCCAGCAGCCACCCTCGTGCGGGCAACAATGAGCAGTTCTTC | CASSHPRAGNNEQFF
NA | TRBJ2-3 | NA | TRBV6-6 | TGTGCCAGCAGCCTTCTGGGGGGGCGTTTCACAGATACGCAGTATTTT | CASSLLGGRFTDTQYF
NA | TRBJ1-3 | NA | TRBV7-9 | TGTGCCAGCAGCTTAGGTAGAGTCCGGGACACCATATATTTT | CASSLGRVRDTIYF
NA | TRBJ2-3 | NA | TRBV6-5 | TGTGCCAGCAGTTACGGGTCAGGATTTGACACAGATACGCAGTATTTT | CASSYGSGFDTDTQYF
TRBD2 | TRBJ2-3 | NA | TRBV12-3/TRBV12-4 | TGTGCCAGCAGACCCCCTAGCGGGAGTATAGATACGCAGTATTTT | CASRPPSGSIDTQYF
TRBD1 | TRBJ1-2 | NA | TRBV28 | TGTGCCAGCAGTCCTTTCGGACAGGGTGACGGCTACACCTTC | CASSPFGQGDGYTF
TRBD1 | TRBJ2-1 | NA | TRBV27 | TGTGCCAGCAGTTTATCGGCAGGGGGCGCGAATGAGCAGTTCTTC | CASSLSAGGANEQFF
NA | TRBJ2-1 | NA | TRBV28 | TGTGCCAGCAGTTTAAGTCGTGGCGGGAATGACAATGAGCAGTTCTTC | CASSLSRGGNDNEQFF
NA | TRBJ2-2 | few | TRBV6-1 | TGTGCCAGCAGTCCACTAGACGAATGGGACACCGGGGAGCTGTTTTTT | CASSPLDEWDTGELFF
NA | TRBJ2-5 | NA | TRBV23-1 | TGCGCCAGCCCGACTCGGGGACAAGAGACCCAGTACTTC | CASPTRGQETQYF